This T cell receptor (beta chain) was obtained from a study of shared clonotypes between healthy human individuals (TCRdb year 2020). About the study as a whole: The cohort included a few men and a couple of women between 18 and 49 years of age. For each donor, CD4 naive and CD4 memory were each run on three plates, CD8 naive on two plates, and CD8 memory on one plate. To estimate repertoire size and how much clonotype sharing occurs between individuals, the study deeply sequenced the blood TCR repertoires of 4 to 6 healthy adults. To increase sequencing depth and limit assay-specific biases, different laboratories used diverse techniques to prepare libraries and sequence TCR repertoires. Per donor, leukapheresis produced somewhere between about 0.9 and 9.5 billion PBMCs. Overall study outcomes, separate from this receptor: Only blood was sampled, and tissue TCR repertoires likely differ from those in blood. Incomplete sequencing was indicated by rarefaction of sorted-subset datasets, despite the large sequencing depth. Compared with non-shared clonotypes, the clonotypes found in all four sorted-subset donors had higher generation probabilities. Pairwise subsampling led to the expectation that sequencing depth would affect the degree of clonotype sharing among donors. The small number of donors limited the genetic and exposure-history diversity represented. Naive subsets generally had larger estimated clonotype richness than memory subsets did. Across a few donors, approximately 5% of naive CD4, roughly 3.5% of naive CD8, 2% to 2.5% of memory CD4, and 0.4% of memory CD8 clonotypes were shared.

With respect to this clone: It lacks a known antigen. Base-call qualities are not available, and no considerably larger clone is one nucleotide away.

Healthy HIV-negative adults with no recently reported acute infections or vaccinations were included as donors. Only Caucasian adults living in Nashville, Tennessee, USA were represented among the donors. CD4+ T cells were enriched through magnetic negative selection, after which naive cells were positively selected on CD45RA and the remaining negative fraction served as the memory subset. After blood collection by leukapheresis, PBMCs were isolated using Ficoll-Histopaque density gradient centrifugation and then cryopreserved in the vapor phase of liquid nitrogen. Analytical flow cytometry was used to check the purity and quantity of each magnetically sorted T cell population. Genomic DNA was isolated from every sorted fraction and measured by UV absorbance on a Nanodrop 2000c. Using the deep immunoSEQ assay, multiplex PCR amplified TCR CDR3 regions from genomic DNA. Genomic DNA extracted from each cell subset was distributed evenly over all wells of several immunoSEQ 96-well plates, and each plate served as one replicate. For sorted subsets, each replicate PCR was loaded with approximately 190 ng genomic DNA, equivalent to 25,000 to 35,000 T cell genomes. The purified libraries were quantified using a Qubit 3.0 fluorometer, sized with a Bioanalyzer 2100, and then quantified again using the KAPA Library Quantification kit. Every immunoSEQ 96-well plate was sequenced on a separate single-read 150-cycle Illumina NextSeq 550 flow cell. As for the original processing: Because the immunoSEQ output included only junctional sequences and no quality scores, the filtering could not be the same as the filtering used for full-length reads. Sequences were annotated with PyIR, a Python wrapper for IgBLAST v1.9, and V/J genes and CDR3 were assigned using IMGT germline references. Any read was removed if the V/J assignment was weak (E-value above 1e-6), the CDR3 was missing, or the read contained stop codons, out-of-frame junctions, or ambiguous translated residues. V3J clonotypes were defined as sequences sharing an identical inferred V gene, J gene, and CDR3 amino acid sequence. The percentage overlap between two repertoires was calculated by dividing the number of shared unique clonotypes by the size of the smaller repertoire. Richness of each repertoire was evaluated using RTK rarefaction, the Chao1 estimator, and Recon v2.1 estimates of unobserved clonotypes. OLGA was used to compute generation probabilities for all TCRbeta clonotypes that the gDNA method yielded from a few donors. TCRdb stores this immuneACCESS table with in-frame sequences only. Part of the clones is absent; in the studies checked, under half of the shortfall reflects unresolved V genes, and no reason is known for the rest. The V and J calls and clone size are taken from that table; D and trimming were inferred from the DNA. The sample has roughly 1,100,000 clones on record, 65% to 75% of them singletons. The ten largest make up approximately 1.5% of the sample.

Based on the germline V gene, the CDR1 and CDR2 sequences are SQVTM and ANQGSEA. There are 16 amino acids in the CDR3, from cysteine to phenylalanine inclusive. Solely the CDR3 DNA is kept, with 48 bases framed from the first base. After removal of 1 base from V and 2 bases from J, the junction retains 8 bases not matched to a gene. The sequenced sample was memory CD4+ T cells sorted from blood. The cell subset or site tag for this specimen amounts to: CD45RA-negative fraction. The sequence joins TRBV29-1 to TRBJ2-4; 7 central nucleotides agree with TRBD1. This clonotype was obtained from a man aged 18 to 35 in good health. The CDR3 protein: CSVEGNRGPTKNIQYF. The nucleotides are TGCAGCGTTGAAGGGAATAGGGGGCCAACCAAAAACATTCAGTACTTC.